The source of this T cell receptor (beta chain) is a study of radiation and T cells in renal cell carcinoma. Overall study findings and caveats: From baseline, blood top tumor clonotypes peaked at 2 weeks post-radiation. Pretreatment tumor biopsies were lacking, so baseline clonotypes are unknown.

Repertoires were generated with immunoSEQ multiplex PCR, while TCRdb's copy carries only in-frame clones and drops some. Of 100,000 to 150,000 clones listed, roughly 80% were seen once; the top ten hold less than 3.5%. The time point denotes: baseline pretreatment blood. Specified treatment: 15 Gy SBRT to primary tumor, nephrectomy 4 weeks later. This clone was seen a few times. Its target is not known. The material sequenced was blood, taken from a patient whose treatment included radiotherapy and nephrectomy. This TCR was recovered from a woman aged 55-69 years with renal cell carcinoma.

The CDR3 coding sequence is TGTGCCAGCAGCCAAGAGTGGGTAGCGGGGAATGAGCAGTTCTTC. It translates to CASSQEWVAGNEQFF. This chain uses TRBV14 with TRBJ2-1; 8 nucleotides align to TRBD2. The CDR3 has 15 residues. The V segment lost 0 bases and the J segment 7 bases; nucleotides outside the gene matches: 5. Per the germline V gene, CDR1 is SGHDN and CDR2 is FVKESK. Full variable domain (missing parts from reference TRBV14 and TRBJ2-1): EAGVTQFPSHSVIEKGQTVTLRCDPISGHDNLYWYRRVMGKEIKFLLHFVKESKQDESGMPNNRFLAERTGGTYSTLKVQPAELEDSGVYFCASSQEWVAGNEQFFGPGTRLTVL.